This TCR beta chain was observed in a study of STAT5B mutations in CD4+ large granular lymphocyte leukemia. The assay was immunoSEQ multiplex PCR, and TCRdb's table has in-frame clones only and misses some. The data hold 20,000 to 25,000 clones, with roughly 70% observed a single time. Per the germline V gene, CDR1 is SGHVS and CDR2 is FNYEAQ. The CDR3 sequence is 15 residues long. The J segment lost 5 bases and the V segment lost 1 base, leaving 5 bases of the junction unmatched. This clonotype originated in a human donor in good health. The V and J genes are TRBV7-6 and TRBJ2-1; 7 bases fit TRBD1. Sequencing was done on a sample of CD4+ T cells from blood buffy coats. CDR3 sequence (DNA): TGTGCCAGCAGCTTAGTACAGGGGATTAACAATGAGCAGTTCTTC. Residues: CASSLVQGINNEQFF.